The clone carrying this TCR beta chain came up many times. The antigen remains undetermined. V was shortened by 7 bases and J by 1 base, with 13 bases between the two germline ends. The germline CDR1 and CDR2 sequences are MNHNY and SVGAGI (reference sequence). The CDR3 totals 14 residues. Using immunoSEQ multiplex PCR, the repertoire was profiled, and TCRdb retains in-frame clones only, with some absent. The data hold some 500,000 clones, with about 74% observed a single time. This entry is derived from a study of shared clonotypes between healthy human individuals. Study in general: Sampling drew on donors who were a couple of women and a few men aged 18 to 49.

Notes on the study in general: Blood was the only sampled material, and tissue repertoires likely differ.

The chain combines TRBV6-6 with TRBJ1-1; D call uncertain. Sample: PBMCs. This clonotype was obtained from a woman aged 40 to 50 in good health. Some clones in this sample may be carry-over from other donors' samples. The CDR3 protein is CASTYDEGNTEAFF. The CDR3 nucleotides are TGTGCCAGCACCTACGATGAGGGGAACACTGAAGCTTTCTTT.